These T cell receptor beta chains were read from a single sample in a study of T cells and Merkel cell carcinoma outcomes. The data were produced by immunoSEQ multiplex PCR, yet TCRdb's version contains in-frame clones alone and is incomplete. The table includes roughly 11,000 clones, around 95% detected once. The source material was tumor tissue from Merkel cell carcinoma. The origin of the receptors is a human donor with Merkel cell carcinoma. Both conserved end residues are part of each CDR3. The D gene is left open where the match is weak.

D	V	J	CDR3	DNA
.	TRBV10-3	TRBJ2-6	CAISGDGASSGANVLTF	TGTGCCATCAGTGGAGACGGGGCGTCCTCTGGGGCCAACGTCCTGACTTTC
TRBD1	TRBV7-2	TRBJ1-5	CASSRTGISNQPQHF	TGTGCCAGCAGCCGGACAGGGATCAGCAATCAGCCCCAGCATTTT
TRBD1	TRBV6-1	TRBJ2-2	CASEQGAYTGELFF	TGTGCCAGTGAACAGGGGGCGTACACCGGGGAGCTGTTTTTT
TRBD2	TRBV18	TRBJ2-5	CASSSELAGWGETQYF	TGTGCCAGCTCATCCGAGCTAGCGGGGTGGGGAGAGACCCAGTACTTC
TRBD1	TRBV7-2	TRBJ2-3	CASSLRGDRLPRDTQYF	TGTGCCAGCAGCTTAAGGGGGGACAGGTTACCTAGAGATACGCAGTATTTT
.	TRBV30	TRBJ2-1	CAWSADFNNEQFF	TGTGCCTGGAGTGCGGACTTTAACAATGAGCAGTTCTTC
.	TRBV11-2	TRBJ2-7	CASSSSDEQYF	TGTGCCAGCAGCTCCTCCGACGAGCAGTACTTC
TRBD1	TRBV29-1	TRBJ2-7	CSTRDSSYEQYF	TGCAGCACCCGGGACAGTTCCTACGAGCAGTACTTC
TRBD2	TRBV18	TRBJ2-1	CASSPLTSGSGTDYNEQFF	TGTGCCAGCTCACCCCTGACTAGTGGTAGCGGGACCGACTACAATGAGCAGTTCTTC
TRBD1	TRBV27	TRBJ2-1	CASSFRGNEQFF	TGTGCCAGCAGTTTCAGGGGGAATGAGCAGTTCTTC
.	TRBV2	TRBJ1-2	CASSGKDNYGYTF	TGTGCCAGCAGTGGGAAGGATAACTATGGCTACACCTTC